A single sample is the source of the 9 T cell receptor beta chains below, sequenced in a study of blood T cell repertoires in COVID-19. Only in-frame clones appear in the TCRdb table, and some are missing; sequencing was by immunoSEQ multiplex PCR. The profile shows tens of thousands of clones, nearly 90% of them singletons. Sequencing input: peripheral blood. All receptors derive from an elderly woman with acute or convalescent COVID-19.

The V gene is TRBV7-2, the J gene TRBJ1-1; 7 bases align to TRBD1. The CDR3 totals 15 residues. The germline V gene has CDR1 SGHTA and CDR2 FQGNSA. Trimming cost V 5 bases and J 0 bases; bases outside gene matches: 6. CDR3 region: CASSPRTGVNTEAFF. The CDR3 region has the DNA TGTGCCAGCAGCCCTAGGACAGGAGTGAACACTGAAGCTTTCTTT.

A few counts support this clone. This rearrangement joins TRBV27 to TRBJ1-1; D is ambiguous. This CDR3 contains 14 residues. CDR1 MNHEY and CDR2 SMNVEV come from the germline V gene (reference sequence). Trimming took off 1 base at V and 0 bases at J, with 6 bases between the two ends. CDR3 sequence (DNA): TGTGCCAGCAGTTTATTAGGAGTGAACACTGAAGCTTTCTTT. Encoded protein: CASSLLGVNTEAFF.

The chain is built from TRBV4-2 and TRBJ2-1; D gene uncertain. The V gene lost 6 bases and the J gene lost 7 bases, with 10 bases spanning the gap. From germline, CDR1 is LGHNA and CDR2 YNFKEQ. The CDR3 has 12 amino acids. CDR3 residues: CASSQTRNEQFF. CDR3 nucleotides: TGTGCCAGCAGTCAGACCAGGAATGAGCAGTTCTTC.

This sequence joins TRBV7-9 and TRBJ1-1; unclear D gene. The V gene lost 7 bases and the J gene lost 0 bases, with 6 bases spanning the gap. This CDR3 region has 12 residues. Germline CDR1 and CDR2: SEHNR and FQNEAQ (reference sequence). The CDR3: CASTLMNTEAFF. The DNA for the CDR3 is TGTGCCAGCACACTAATGAACACTGAAGCTTTCTTT.

The DNA of the CDR3 is TGTGCCAGTAGTATGGTGGGGGGACGCAATCAGCCCCAGCATTTT. This sequence encodes CASSMVGGRNQPQHF. The rearrangement joins TRBV19 to TRBJ1-5, with D maybe TRBD1 (5 bases). This CDR3 is 15 amino acids long. V gave up 3 bases and J gave up 2 bases, with 11 bases separating them. Germline values: CDR1 LNHDA, CDR2 SQIVND (reference sequence).

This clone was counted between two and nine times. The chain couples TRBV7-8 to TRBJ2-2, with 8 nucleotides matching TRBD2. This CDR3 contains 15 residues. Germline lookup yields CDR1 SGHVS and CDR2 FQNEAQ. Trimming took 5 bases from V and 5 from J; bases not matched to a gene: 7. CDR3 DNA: TGTGCCAGCAGCAGCGTTAGCGGGAAAACCGGGGAGCTGTTTTTT. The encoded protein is CASSSVSGKTGELFF.

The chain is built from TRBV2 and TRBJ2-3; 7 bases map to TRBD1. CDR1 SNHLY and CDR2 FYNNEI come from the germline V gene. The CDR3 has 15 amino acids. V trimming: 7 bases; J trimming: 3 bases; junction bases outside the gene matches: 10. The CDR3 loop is CASTLMRGRTDTQYF. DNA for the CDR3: TGTGCCAGCACTCTAATGAGGGGGCGAACAGATACGCAGTATTTT.

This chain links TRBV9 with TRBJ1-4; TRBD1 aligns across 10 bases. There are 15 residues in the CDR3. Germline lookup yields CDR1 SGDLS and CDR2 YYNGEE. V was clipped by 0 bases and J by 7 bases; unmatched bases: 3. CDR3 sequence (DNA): TGTGCCAGCAGCGTAGATGGGACAGGGGTTGAAAAACTGTTTTTT. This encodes CASSVDGTGVEKLFF.

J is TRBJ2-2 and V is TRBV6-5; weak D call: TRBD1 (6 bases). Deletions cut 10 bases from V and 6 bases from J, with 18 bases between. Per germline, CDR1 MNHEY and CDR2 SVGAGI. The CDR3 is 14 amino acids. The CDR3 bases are TGTGCCATCAATCGGCCGTCAGGGGCCGGGGAGCTGTTTTTT. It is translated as CAINRPSGAGELFF.